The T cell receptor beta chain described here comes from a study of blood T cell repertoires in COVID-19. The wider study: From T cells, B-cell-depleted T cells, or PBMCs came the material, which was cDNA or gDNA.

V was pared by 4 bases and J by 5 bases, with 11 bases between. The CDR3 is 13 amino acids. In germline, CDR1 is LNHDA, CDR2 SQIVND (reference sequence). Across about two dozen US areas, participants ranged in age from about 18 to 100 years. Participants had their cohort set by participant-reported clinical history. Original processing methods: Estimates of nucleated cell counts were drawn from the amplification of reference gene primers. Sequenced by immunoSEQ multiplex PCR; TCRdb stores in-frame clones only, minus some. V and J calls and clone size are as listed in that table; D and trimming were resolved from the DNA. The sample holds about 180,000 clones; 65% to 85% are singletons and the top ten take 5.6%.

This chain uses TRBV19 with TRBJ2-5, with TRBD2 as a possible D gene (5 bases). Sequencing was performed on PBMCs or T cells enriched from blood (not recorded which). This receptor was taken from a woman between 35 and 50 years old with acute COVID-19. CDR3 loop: CASSRRQEETQYF. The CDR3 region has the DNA TGTGCCAGTAGTAGGAGGCAGGAGGAGACCCAGTACTTC.